The T cell receptor (beta chain) described here comes from a study of CD8+CD57+ T cells in acquired aplastic anemia (dated by TCRdb to the late 2010s). The study in broad terms: DNA extracted from sorted CD4+ and CD8+ cells had a mean of roughly 3 ug, with a range of roughly 0.18 to 27.4 ug. CD8+CD57+ expansion was defined as a frequency above the mean frequency observed in healthy subjects. Broader findings and caveats from the paper: Although 25 to 30 CD8+ CDR3 sequences were shared by patients and controls, these sequences appeared highly expressed in patients and within the immunodominant clones of patients. Between patients and healthy controls, no significant difference in CD8+ Simpson's diversity was found (P=0.060).

V loses 5 bases, J loses 6 bases, and the germline ends lie 12 bases apart. CDR1 and CDR2, per the germline V gene, are SGHTA and FQGTGA. Reading from cysteine to phenylalanine, the CDR3 counts 13 amino acids. CDR3 DNA is the only sequence kept; it has 39 bases, read in frame from the first base. Genomic DNA was used as template for profiling of TCR beta VDJ combinations and CDR3 sequences. TCR repertoire sequencing was run on an Illumina HiSeq 2000. Per the authors' processing: Repertoires were assessed using TRBV/TRBJ rearrangement plots, CDR3 size and DJ length profiles, and Simpson's diversity index. The most abundant DNA sequence in the deep sequencing data was defined as the immunodominant clone. CDR3 amino acid sequences were checked for sharing between subjects and were compared against published repertoires and the VDJdb database. TCRdb handled the public reads itself, with Q25 trimming in fastp and clone calling in MiXCR, and kept productive beta chains. Each record represents a unique CDR3 protein, reported with the most common genes and DNA among its rows. The V and J calls shown here were made by TCRdb, not taken from the authors' results. The sample table holds more than 150,000 distinct CDR3 sequences, of which around 50% were seen once. In total, the top ten clones hold around 13% of the sample.

Flow cytometry had shown CD8+CD57+ cell expansion in the patients selected for sequencing. Every patient had a diagnosis of severe acquired aplastic anemia based on International Study of Aplastic Anemia and Agranulocytosis and Camitta criteria. No therapy had been received by the patients at the time of blood sampling. The study deep-sequenced TCR repertoires of sorted CD4+ and CD8+ blood T cells from severe aplastic anemia patients and healthy subjects. In the USA, patient enrollment took place under clinicaltrials.gov protocols 00001620, 01623167, 00001397, 00071045, 00081523 and 00961064. Ficoll-Paque density gradient centrifugation was used to isolate peripheral blood mononuclear cells. Before DNA was extracted, CD4+ and CD8+ T cells were sorted using either FACS or magnetic beads. This clonotype has a count of ten or more. It has no known antigen specificity. Base qualities are missing; no much larger clone stands one base away.

Recombination linked TRBV7-3 to TRBJ2-3; TRBD2 might be the D gene, on 7 matching bases. This clonotype was sampled from a human donor with aplastic anemia. Sequenced input: sorted CD4+, CD8+, or CD8+CD57+ T cells (not recorded which) from PBMCs. The CDR3 reads as follows: CASSPGGRDTQYF. The nucleotide sequence is TGTGCCAGCAGCCCCGGGGGGCGGGATACGCAGTATTTT.